The clone carrying this T cell receptor beta chain has ten or more counts. Its antigen remains unknown. The time point was: sample taken at primary tumor resection. The donors were 70 or so patients with non-small cell lung cancer that was early-stage and untreated. From tumor, nontumor lung or frozen PBMC, whole RNA was taken unsorted for sequencing. This sample stems from a study of spatial heterogeneity in lung cancer. Overall study: Raw reads contained each unique TCR and UMI combination more than ten times on average. General study results and limits: Tumor mutation count correlated with how many alpha and beta TCRs expanded intratumorally. Tracking of ubiquitous and regional nonsynonymous mutations by counts of ubiquitous and regional expanded TCRs, respectively, was seen.

TCRdb reanalysed the 5' RACE reads using MiXCR and keeps one entry per CDR3 protein. The sample records just under 7,500 distinct CDR3 sequences, over 5.5% being singletons. This sample comprised lung tumor tissue, obtained at surgery. The sequence was collected from a male donor with early-stage non-small cell lung cancer.

The CDR3 bases are TGTGCCAGCAGCGTAGAGGAGGGGAGCATGGTTAATGAAAAACTGTTTTTT. Translating gives CASSVEEGSMVNEKLFF. The chain recombines TRBV9 with TRBJ1-4; D perhaps matches TRBD1 (5 bases). V was trimmed by 0 bases and J by 4 bases, leaving 16 bases between them. The CDR3 runs 17 residues. Germline lookup yields CDR1 SGDLS and CDR2 YYNGEE.